This T cell receptor (beta chain) was sequenced during a study of T cell repertoires in cytomegalovirus infection. Study in general: A matching HLA type, together with CMV infection, was signaled by public TCR beta signatures.

Study-level results: Within the response measured ex vivo, HLA-C-restricted CMV-specific TCR beta clonotypes were dominant.

The germline V gene has CDR1 MNHEY and CDR2 SMNVEV (reference sequence). J lost 4 bases, V lost 3 bases, and 15 bases had no gene match. The CDR3 consists of 17 residues. On this clonotype itself: Its antigen is unknown.

TCRdb called the reads again in MiXCR, with one record for every CDR3 protein. The data show about 340,000 distinct CDR3 sequences, 25% to 35% seen once. The material was cultured PBMCs, obtained from culture after CMV antigen stimulation. V is TRBV27 and J is TRBJ2-7; 7 bases line up with TRBD2. This TCR was sampled from a human donor in good health (CMV status not recorded). Some clones in this sample may be carry-over from other donors' samples. This chain's CDR3 is CASSLASVGGRRYEQYF. The CDR3 DNA reads as TGTGCCAGCAGTTTGGCCTCCGTTGGCGGGAGAAGATACGAGCAGTACTTC.